One sample yielded the 18 T cell receptor beta chains listed below, sequenced in a study of T cell responses to AZD1222 COVID-19 vaccine. Using immunoSEQ multiplex PCR, the repertoire was profiled, and TCRdb retains in-frame clones only, with some absent. The repertoire holds more than 100,000 clones, about 91% seen once, with 4% to 6% in the top ten. Sequencing was performed on peripheral blood, taken on day 0 of AZD1222 vaccination. These TCRs come from an adult in good health.

V is TRBV3-1 (or the pseudogene TRBV3-2) and J is TRBJ2-6, with D maybe TRBD1 (6 bases). The germline gives CDR1 LGHDT, CDR2 YNNKEL (reference sequence). The CDR3 has 17 residues. V was shortened by 1 base and J by 0 bases, with 10 bases between the two germline ends. In nucleotides, the CDR3 is TGTGCCAGCAGCCAAGGAGGGGGTGTCTCTGGGGCCAACGTCCTGACTTTC. It specifies CASSQGGGVSGANVLTF.

This chain uses TRBV6-5 with TRBJ2-7; 10 bases line up with TRBD1. Trimming at V came to 8 bases and at J to 5 bases, leaving 9 bases not matched to a gene. Germline V gene lookup returns CDR1 MNHEY and CDR2 SVGAGI. CDR3 length equals 14 residues. In DNA form, the CDR3 reads TGTGCCAGCGTTAAGGACAGGGGGACCGACGAGCAGTACTTC. Its translation is CASVKDRGTDEQYF.

This clone was detected once. V usage is TRBV5-1 and J usage is TRBJ2-5, with 7 nucleotides matching TRBD1. J gave up 2 bases and V 4 bases, and 14 bases lay outside the gene matches. CDR1 SGHRS and CDR2 YFSETQ come from the germline V gene. There are 17 residues in the CDR3. CDR3 amino acids: CASSIGWGQTWQETQYF. The CDR3 DNA reads as TGCGCCAGCAGCATTGGCTGGGGACAGACCTGGCAAGAGACCCAGTACTTC.

This clone was observed once. This rearrangement joins TRBV18 to TRBJ2-3, with D possibly being TRBD1 or TRBD2 (5 bases each). The CDR3 spans 14 residues. The V gene's germline CDR1 is KGHSH and CDR2 LQKENI. Trimming shortened V by 3 bases and J by 0 bases, and 7 bases separated the two germline ends. The CDR3 protein is CASSPRGSTDTQYF. CDR3 nucleotides: TGTGCCAGCTCACCCCGGGGCAGCACAGATACGCAGTATTTT.

On this clone: Other DNA sequences of this sample code for an identical CDR3. This chain connects TRBV6-2 or TRBV6-3 to TRBJ1-5; D gene unclear. With 2 bases removed from V and 3 bases from J, the gap between germline ends came to 8 bases. This CDR3 spans 14 amino acids. CDR1 is MNHEY, CDR2 SVGEGT, per germline. The CDR3, as DNA: TGTGCCAGCAGTTACGGAGGGTTCAATCAGCCCCAGCATTTT. Translating gives CASSYGGFNQPQHF.

Regarding this clone: The junction does not match germline at one end; this may be a read error. The CDR3 spells CASSEDRGPYEQYF. The CDR3 DNA reads TGTGCCAGCAGCGAAGACAGGGGACCCTACGAGCAGTACTTC. The chain is built from TRBV6-1 and TRBJ2-7, with TRBD1 identical over 8 bases. The CDR3 spans 14 residues. Germline V CDR1 and CDR2: MNHNS, SASEGT.

This chain joins TRBV27 and TRBJ1-1; 8 bases map to TRBD1. V shed 4 bases, J shed 1 base, and the junction held 8 bases outside the gene matches. CDR3 length: 16 residues. CDR1 and CDR2 (germline): MNHEY, SMNVEV (reference sequence). In DNA form, the CDR3 reads TGTGCCAGCAGTTCCACTCCAGGGGGCAAGAACACTGAAGCTTTCTTT. It yields the protein CASSSTPGGKNTEAFF.

This chain links TRBV7-2 with TRBJ2-7, with D possibly being TRBD1 or TRBD2 (5 bases each). CDR1 is SGHTA and CDR2 is FQGNSA in the germline V gene. V lost 3 bases to trimming and J lost 7 bases, with 16 bases between them. CDR3 length: 14 amino acids. This CDR3 reads CASSFQVLRGEQYF. The CDR3 DNA reads as TGTGCCAGCAGCTTTCAAGTACTGAGGGGTGAGCAGTACTTC.

This chain links TRBV5-6 with TRBJ2-1, with D maybe TRBD1 (6 bases). The germline V gene has CDR1 SGHDT and CDR2 YYEEEE. With 4 bases removed from V and 14 bases from J, the gap between germline ends came to 13 bases. CDR3 size: 11 residues. Written as DNA, the CDR3 is TGTGCCAGCAGCGGGGGCCCAGTGGAGTTCTTC. This codes for CASSGGPVEFF.

The CDR3 coding sequence is TGTGCCAGCAGTTACGGGACAGGGTCCTCCTACGAGCAGTACTTC. Protein product: CASSYGTGSSYEQYF. This chain links TRBV6-5 with TRBJ2-7; 9 bases match TRBD1. The germline V gene has CDR1 MNHEY and CDR2 SVGAGI. With 2 bases clipped from V and 0 bases from J, the junction kept 2 bases outside the gene matches. The CDR3 loop spans 15 amino acids.

This clone was seen only once. This rearrangement joins TRBV29-1 to TRBJ1-5; D unresolved. This CDR3 comprises 13 residues. Trimming removed 4 bases from V and 1 base from J, with 8 bases in between. The germline CDR1 and CDR2 sequences are SQVTM and ANQGSEA. In DNA form, the CDR3 reads TGCAGCGTTGTTTACGCAAGCAATCAGCCCCAGCATTTT. Translation: CSVVYASNQPQHF.

CDR3 bases: TGTGCCAGCAGTCCCGGACAGGGATTCTACACCTTC. It translates to CASSPGQGFYTF. The V and J genes are TRBV12-3 or TRBV12-4 and TRBJ1-2, with 8 bases that match TRBD1. The CDR3 is made up of 12 amino acids. The V gene end was trimmed by 5 bases and the J gene end by 10 bases; junction bases not matched to a gene: 6.

The rearrangement uses TRBV18 and TRBJ1-3; no reliable D call. V lost 0 bases and J 1 base, leaving 10 bases between the germline ends. Germline V gene sequence: CDR1 KGHSH, CDR2 LQKENI. CDR3 length equals 16 residues. CDR3 coding DNA: TGTGCCAGCTCACCACCGTCGTCAGTATCTGGAAACACCATATATTTT. Translating gives CASSPPSSVSGNTIYF. Using reference TRBV18 and TRBJ1-3 for the parts outside the CDR3, the full variable domain is NAGVMQNPRHLVRRRGQEARLRCSPMKGHSHVYWYRQLPEEGLKFMVYLQKENIIDESGMPKERFSAEFPKEGPSILRIQQVVRGDSAAYFCASSPPSSVSGNTIYFGEGSWLTVV.

The chain is built from TRBV18 and TRBJ1-2; 9 nucleotides match TRBD1. Germline V gives CDR1 KGHSH, CDR2 LQKENI. Losses at the gene ends were 5 bases for V and 2 bases for J; bases not matched to a gene: 3. The CDR3 totals 14 residues. For the CDR3, the DNA is TGTGCCAGCTCATTTGACAGGGGGAACTATGGCTACACCTTC. This codes for CASSFDRGNYGYTF. The full variable domain, in which reference TRBV18 and TRBJ1-2 provide the parts outside the CDR3, is NAGVMQNPRHLVRRRGQEARLRCSPMKGHSHVYWYRQLPEEGLKFMVYLQKENIIDESGMPKERFSAEFPKEGPSILRIQQVVRGDSAAYFCASSFDRGNYGYTFGSGTRLTVV.

The chain employs TRBV28 and TRBJ1-1, with D possibly matching TRBD1 (5 bases). V lost 4 bases, J lost 4 bases, and 10 bases lay in between. The CDR3 length is 13 residues. The germline V gene has CDR1 MDHEN and CDR2 SYDVKM. CDR3 coding DNA: TGTGCCAGCAGTTGGGGGTATGCCACTGAAGCTTTCTTT. Its translation: CASSWGYATEAFF.

The rearrangement joins TRBV6-6 to TRBJ1-1, with D unclear. The V gene's germline CDR1 is MNHNY and CDR2 SVGAGI (reference sequence). V dropped 2 bases and J dropped 4 bases, with 17 bases sitting between them. The CDR3 is 16 residues long. The CDR3 region has the DNA TGTGCCAGCAGTTACGAGGGAGTAGGTAGGACCACTGAAGCTTTCTTT. As protein: CASSYEGVGRTTEAFF.

The CDR3 region is CASSLVAGGNYGYTF. CDR3 in DNA: TGCGCCAGCAGCTTGGTGGCAGGGGGTAACTATGGCTACACCTTC. The chain couples TRBV5-1 to TRBJ1-2; 7 positions agree with TRBD1. This CDR3 has 15 residues. The V and J ends lost 0 bases and 1 base, in that order; junction bases with no gene match: 3. Germline V lookup: CDR1 SGHRS, CDR2 YFSETQ.

The rearrangement uses TRBV7-3 and TRBJ2-3; possible D gene TRBD2, 7 bases. Trimming removed 2 bases at V and 6 bases at J, with 12 bases between. The CDR3 runs 14 residues. Germline CDR1 SGHTA, CDR2 FQGTGA. This chain's CDR3 is CASSLAGALDTQYF. The CDR3 nucleotides are TGTGCCAGCAGCTTAGCGGGGGCGTTGGATACGCAGTATTTT.